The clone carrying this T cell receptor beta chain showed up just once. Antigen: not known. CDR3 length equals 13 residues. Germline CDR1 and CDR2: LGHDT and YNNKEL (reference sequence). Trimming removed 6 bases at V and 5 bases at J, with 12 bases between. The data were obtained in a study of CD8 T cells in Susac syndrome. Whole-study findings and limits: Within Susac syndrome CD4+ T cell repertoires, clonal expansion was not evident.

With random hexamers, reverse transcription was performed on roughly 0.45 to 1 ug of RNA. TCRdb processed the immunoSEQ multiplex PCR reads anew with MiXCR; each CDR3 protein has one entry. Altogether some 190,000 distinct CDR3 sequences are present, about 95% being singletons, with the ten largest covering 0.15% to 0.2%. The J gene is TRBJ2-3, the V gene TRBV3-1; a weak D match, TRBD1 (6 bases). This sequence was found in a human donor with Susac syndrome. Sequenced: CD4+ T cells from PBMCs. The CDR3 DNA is TGTGCCAGCAGGTCAAACAGGGAAGATACGCAGTATTTT. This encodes CASRSNREDTQYF.